The clone carrying this T cell receptor beta chain came up a few times. What it binds is not known. TCRdb passed the 5' RACE reads through MiXCR, listing each CDR3 protein once. The data show a few hundred thousand distinct CDR3 sequences, over 8.5% seen once. The record originates from a study of identical twins. Study-wide findings and caveats: Partly confounded zero-insertion analyses could result from invariant MAIT and iNKT cells. Insertions were fewer in abundant cord blood beta clonotypes, whereas memory repertoires showed none of this pattern.

The same data also went into a second study, on yellow fever vaccine responses in identical twins.

Material for sequencing was PBMCs. The sequence was collected from a young woman in good health.

CDR3 nucleotides: TGTGCCAGCAGCGTAGGGCAGGGCACCGGGGAGCTGTTTTTT. Residues: CASSVGQGTGELFF. V and J are TRBV9 and TRBJ2-2; maybe TRBD1 (5 bases). The CDR3 has 14 residues. Trimming shortened V by 0 bases and J by 4 bases, and 7 bases separated the two germline ends. Germline loops: CDR1 SGDLS, CDR2 YYNGEE.